These 29 T cell receptor beta chains came from one sample sequenced in a study of CD8+CD57+ T cells in acquired aplastic anemia. CDR3 and TCR beta VDJ profiling relied on genomic DNA as the template. Each CDR3 protein gets one entry after TCRdb re-called the reads with MiXCR. The table includes some 190,000 distinct CDR3 sequences, roughly half detected once. Sequencing input: sorted CD4+, CD8+, or CD8+CD57+ T cells (not recorded which) from PBMCs. These receptors were taken from a human donor in good health, serving as a control.

This clonotype occurred once. The CDR3 spells CASSAFTGAQETQYF. The CDR3 DNA sequence: TGTGCCAGCAGCGCATTCACAGGGGCCCAAGAGACCCAGTACTTC. This chain connects TRBV9 to TRBJ2-5, with 7 bases fitting TRBD1. Per germline, CDR1 SGDLS and CDR2 YYNGEE. V dropped 3 bases and J dropped 1; count of bases not matched to a gene: 6. CDR3 length: 15 amino acids. Looking up the rest from reference TRBV9 and TRBJ2-5 gives the full variable domain: DSGVTQTPKHLITATGQRVTLRCSPRSGDLSVYWYQQSLDQGLQFLIQYYNGEERAKGNILERFSAQQFPDLHSELNLSSLELGDSALYFCASSAFTGAQETQYFGPGTRLLVL.

The genes are TRBV9 and TRBJ1-2; D is possibly TRBD1 (5 bases). CDR1 is SGDLS, CDR2 YYNGEE, per germline. Between the trimmed V and J ends, which lost 4 bases and 8 bases, there was a span of 12 bases. CDR3 length equals 12 residues. The CDR3 reads CASSPGTLGYTF. Written as DNA, the CDR3 is TGTGCCAGCAGCCCCGGGACTCTCGGCTACACCTTC.

At least ten counts were recorded for this clonotype. The genes are TRBV27 and TRBJ1-6; no clear D. The CDR3 consists of 15 residues. Trimming shortened V by 7 bases and J by 1 base, and 11 bases separated the two germline ends. CDR1 MNHEY and CDR2 SMNVEV come from the germline V gene (reference sequence). CDR3 nucleotide sequence: TGTGCCAGCACTAAACGGGGTTCCTATAATTCACCCCTCCACTTT. It yields the protein CASTKRGSYNSPLHF.

In this sample, this clonotype turned up a few times. No conserved phenylalanine or tryptophan is present at the end of the CDR3, so a read error is the likely explanation. The CDR3, as DNA: TGCGCCAGCAGCCAAGATTCAACGGCCGAGCAGTACCTC. Encoded protein: CASSQDSTAEQYL. The V and J genes are TRBV4-3 and TRBJ2-7; no definite D call. This CDR3 contains 13 residues. With 0 bases removed from V and 6 bases from J, the gap between germline ends came to 9 bases. Germline CDR1 reads LGHNA; CDR2 reads YSLEER.

This clonotype was counted many times. V is TRBV7-2 and J is TRBJ2-5, with no clear D. The CDR3 is 14 residues long. Germline CDR1 and CDR2: SGHTA and FQGNSA. Trimming stripped 4 bases from V and 2 bases from J, with 11 bases between. The CDR3 DNA follows: TGTGCCAGCAGCTCCGTCCAGTCTCAAGAGACCCAGTACTTC. The encoded protein is CASSSVQSQETQYF.

In this sample, this clonotype turned up a few times. This may come from a read error, since a much larger clone is one base off. The chain links TRBV9 to TRBJ2-3; D gene ambiguous. The CDR3 totals 16 residues. The germline CDR1 and CDR2 sequences are SGDLS and YYNGEE. The chain's CDR3 is CAGSVGRLMVLDTQYF. The DNA for the CDR3 is TGTGCCGGCAGCGTAGGTCGTCTTATGGTGTTAGATACGCAGTATTTT.

CDR3 nucleotide sequence: TGTGCCACCAGCAGAGACCCAAGCTCCTACGAGCAGTACTTC. Protein product: CATSRDPSSYEQYF. The rearrangement links TRBV15 to TRBJ2-7; D is ambiguous. Germline V gene sequence: CDR1 LNHNV, CDR2 YYDKDF (reference sequence). The V end lost 0 bases, the J end lost 0 bases, and 6 bases lay between the germline ends. The CDR3 spans 14 residues.

The rearrangement links TRBV25-1 to TRBJ2-6, with D possibly matching TRBD2 (6 bases). CDR3 length: 15 residues. Germline V CDR1 and CDR2: MGHDK, SYGVNS. Trimming pared 4 bases from V and 2 bases from J, leaving 9 bases between. CDR3 region: CASSGGVAGANVLTF. CDR3 DNA: TGTGCCAGCAGTGGCGGGGTGGCTGGGGCCAACGTCCTGACTTTC.

This clonotype was seen ten or more times. V usage is TRBV25-1 and J usage is TRBJ1-5, with D possibly being TRBD1 (5 bases). CDR1 is MGHDK, CDR2 SYGVNS, per germline. Trimming cost V 5 bases and J 4 bases, with 12 bases left between them. The CDR3 consists of 14 residues. CDR3 loop: CASSLGGLNQPQHF. CDR3 sequence (DNA): TGTGCCAGCAGTTTGGGGGGATTAAATCAGCCCCAGCATTTT.

This sequence joins TRBV19 and TRBJ1-5; 9 bases are a match to TRBD1. CDR1 is LNHDA and CDR2 is SQIVND in the germline V gene (reference sequence). The CDR3 sequence is 16 residues long. V lost 4 bases to trimming and J lost 6 bases; unmatched junction nucleotides: 10. CDR3 region: CASSNPPDRGGQPQHF. The DNA for the CDR3 is TGTGCCAGTAGTAACCCTCCGGACAGGGGAGGTCAGCCCCAGCATTTT.

The chain employs TRBV25-1 and TRBJ1-3; D unclear. The CDR3 is 16 amino acids. Germline V gene lookup returns CDR1 MGHDK and CDR2 SYGVNS. V shed 0 bases and J shed 4 bases, with 13 bases lying between them. CDR3 in amino acids: CASSEYEGPPGNTIYF. The CDR3 DNA follows: TGTGCCAGCAGTGAATATGAGGGCCCTCCAGGAAACACCATATATTTT. Full variable domain (rest looked up from reference TRBV25-1 and TRBJ1-3): EADIYQTPRYLVIGTGKKITLECSQTMGHDKMYWYQQDPGMELHLIHYSYGVNSTEKGDLSSESTVSRIRTEHFPLTLESARPSHTSQYLCASSEYEGPPGNTIYFGEGSWLTVV.

The CDR3 coding sequence is TGTGCCAGCAGCCGCGGACTAGCGGGGGCCGTAAATGAGCAGTTCTTC. This sequence encodes CASSRGLAGAVNEQFF. The genes are TRBV24-1 and TRBJ2-1; TRBD2 aligns across 13 bases. J was trimmed by 7 bases and V by 11 bases; bases with no gene match: 13. Germline V gene lookup returns CDR1 KGHDR and CDR2 SFDVKD. The CDR3 runs to 16 residues.

This clonotype is a singleton in its sample. V gene TRBV24-1 combines with J gene TRBJ2-1; D remains unclear. Trimming shortened V by 5 bases and J by 8 bases, and 12 bases separated the two germline ends. Germline CDR1 reads KGHDR; CDR2 reads SFDVKD. The CDR3 contains 13 residues. The CDR3 is CATSGRLTDEQFF. The DNA for the CDR3 is TGTGCCACCAGTGGAAGACTCACGGATGAGCAGTTCTTC.

The V and J genes are TRBV19 and TRBJ1-2, with TRBD1 matching 7 bases. V lost 4 bases and J lost 12; bases outside the gene matches: 17. The CDR3 length is 15 residues. CDR1 is LNHDA and CDR2 is SQIVND in the germline V gene (reference sequence). The CDR3 reads CASSTLGTAQLLNTF. The DNA of the CDR3 is TGTGCCAGTAGTACCCTCGGGACAGCACAGCTTCTCAACACCTTC.

The V and J genes are TRBV7-2 and TRBJ1-6; D call uncertain. Germline CDR1 reads SGHTA; CDR2 reads FQGNSA. V was clipped by 3 bases and J by 8 bases, with 5 bases between them. This CDR3 has 12 amino acids. The CDR3 loop reads CASSFTDSPLHF. In DNA form, the CDR3 reads TGTGCCAGCAGCTTTACCGATTCACCCCTCCACTTT.

This clonotype was recorded at least ten times. The DNA of the CDR3 is TGTGCCACCTCACATGGGGTTTTTCCCTACGAGCAGTACTTC. Amino acid sequence: CATSHGVFPYEQYF. The gene calls are TRBV12-3 or TRBV12-4 and TRBJ2-7; no reliable D call. CDR3 size: 14 residues. V lost 10 bases to trimming and J lost 2 bases, with 18 bases between them.

This clonotype was counted ten times or more. The chain has TRBV9 and TRBJ2-2; possibly TRBD2 for D (5 bases). The length of the CDR3 is 14 residues. The V end lost 3 bases, the J end lost 7 bases, and 13 bases lay between the germline ends. From germline, CDR1 is SGDLS and CDR2 YYNGEE. CDR3: CASSETRGFGELFF. CDR3 coding DNA: TGTGCCAGCAGCGAGACCCGGGGATTCGGGGAGCTGTTTTTT.

V gene TRBV20-1 combines with J gene TRBJ1-2; maybe TRBD1 (6 bases). Germline-derived CDR1 and CDR2 are DFQATT and SNEGSKA (reference sequence). Trimming removed 4 bases from V and 7 bases from J, with 19 bases in between. This CDR3 is 14 amino acids long. The CDR3 is CSATGHDTSSGYTF. The CDR3, as DNA: TGCAGTGCTACGGGACATGACACATCCTCTGGCTACACCTTC.

A remark on this clonotype: Since a much larger clone is just one base distant, this may be a read error. The CDR3 end shows no conserved phenylalanine or tryptophan, and so a read error is likely. The DNA is omitted, as the CDR3 cannot be located on it reliably, and the CDR3 follows TCRdb's listing. J is TRBJ2-5 and V is TRBV20-1; the table calls TRBD1, which could not be checked here. CDR1 is DFQATT, CDR2 SNEGSKA, per germline (reference sequence). The length of the CDR3 is 13 amino acids, counting both ends. The CDR3 reads CSAGWTGQETQHL.

In this sample, this clonotype turned up a few times. This chain uses TRBV5-1 with TRBJ2-5; TRBD2 aligns across 9 bases. In germline, CDR1 is SGHRS, CDR2 YFSETQ. This CDR3 spans 16 amino acids. Germline trimming cut 3 bases from V and 6 bases from J; bases unmatched to any gene: 12. The CDR3 sequence: CASSSRGRGGHQTQYF. The CDR3 coding sequence is TGCGCCAGCAGCTCGAGGGGGCGGGGGGGCCATCAGACCCAGTACTTC.

This CDR3 reads CAISPDRTLNYGYTF. The CDR3 DNA sequence: TGTGCCATCAGTCCGGACAGGACTCTTAACTATGGCTACACCTTC. V gene TRBV10-3 combines with J gene TRBJ1-2, with 7 bases that match TRBD1. This CDR3 has 15 residues. Germline V CDR1 and CDR2: ENHRY, SYGVKD. Trimming at V came to 5 bases and at J to 1 base, leaving 7 bases not matched to a gene.

This rearrangement joins TRBV7-2 to TRBJ2-7, with D perhaps matching TRBD1 (6 bases). CDR3 length equals 15 residues. CDR1 SGHTA and CDR2 FQGNSA come from the germline V gene. V was cut by 5 bases and J by 10 bases, with 24 bases left in between. The CDR3 coding sequence is TGTGCCAGCAGCCAACCGGACAGCTTCCAAGAGATCCAGTACTTC. This translates into CASSQPDSFQEIQYF.

The chain joins TRBV15 to TRBJ2-1, with D possibly being TRBD1 (5 bases). V was cut by 5 bases and J by 13 bases, with 18 bases left in between. Germline CDR1 is LNHNV and CDR2 is YYDKDF (reference sequence). This CDR3 comprises 13 residues. The CDR3 DNA sequence: TGTGCCACCAGCGGAACCCAGGGTATCACTCAGTTCTTC. Encoded protein: CATSGTQGITQFF.

V and J are TRBV24-1 and TRBJ1-2, with 9 bases identical to TRBD1. The germline CDR1 and CDR2 sequences are KGHDR and SFDVKD. The CDR3 is 15 residues long. J was trimmed by 2 bases and V by 5 bases; bases with no gene match: 5. The CDR3 DNA reads as TGTGCCACCAGTGGTCCGGGACAGGGAAACTATGGCTACACCTTC. Translating it yields CATSGPGQGNYGYTF.

The chain is built from TRBV5-1 and TRBJ2-5, with TRBD2 matching over 16 bases. This CDR3 region has 16 residues. V lost 2 bases, J lost 6 bases, and 4 bases stayed unmatched. Per the germline V gene, CDR1 is SGHRS and CDR2 is YFSETQ. CDR3 nucleotides: TGCGCCAGCAGCTTAGGGACTAGCGGGGGGGATAAGACCCAGTACTTC. Its protein product is CASSLGTSGGDKTQYF.

This clonotype was observed at least ten times. The chain has TRBV9 and TRBJ2-1; TRBD2 aligns across 8 bases. The CDR3 sequence is 16 residues long. Looked up from germline, CDR1 is SGDLS and CDR2 is YYNGEE. V dropped 4 bases and J dropped 3; count of bases not matched to a gene: 9. The CDR3 DNA sequence: TGTGCCAGCAGCCAAGGCGGGGCGGGGGGCTACAATGAGCAGTTCTTC. Protein product: CASSQGGAGGYNEQFF.

Details on this clonotype: At one boundary the junction diverges from the germline segment, which might be a read error. The gene calls are TRBV7-2 and TRBJ2-7; D unclear. This CDR3 comprises 10 residues. In germline, CDR1 is SGHTA, CDR2 FQGNSA. The CDR3 region is CAGSSHVQYF. In DNA, the CDR3 is TGTGCCGGCAGCTCCCACGTGCAGTACTTC.

The chain uses TRBV11-3 and TRBJ2-3; 7 positions match TRBD1. In germline, CDR1 is SGHNT, CDR2 YENEEA. With 3 bases clipped from V and 3 bases from J, the junction kept 12 bases outside the gene matches. This CDR3 is built from 17 residues. The DNA for the CDR3 is TGTGCCAGCAGCTTCGGTACAGGGGAAACCAGTACAGATACGCAGTATTTT. This translates into CASSFGTGETSTDTQYF.

At least ten counts were recorded for this clonotype. The rearrangement joins TRBV6-2 or TRBV6-3 to TRBJ2-7; D perhaps matches TRBD1 (6 bases). Per the germline V gene, CDR1 is MNHEY and CDR2 is SVGEGT. The V end was cut by 5 bases, the J end by 5 bases, with 13 bases between. The CDR3 consists of 13 residues. The DNA for the CDR3 is TGTGCCAGCAGTCTACTACAGGGTAACGAGCAGTACTTC. This translates into CASSLLQGNEQYF.